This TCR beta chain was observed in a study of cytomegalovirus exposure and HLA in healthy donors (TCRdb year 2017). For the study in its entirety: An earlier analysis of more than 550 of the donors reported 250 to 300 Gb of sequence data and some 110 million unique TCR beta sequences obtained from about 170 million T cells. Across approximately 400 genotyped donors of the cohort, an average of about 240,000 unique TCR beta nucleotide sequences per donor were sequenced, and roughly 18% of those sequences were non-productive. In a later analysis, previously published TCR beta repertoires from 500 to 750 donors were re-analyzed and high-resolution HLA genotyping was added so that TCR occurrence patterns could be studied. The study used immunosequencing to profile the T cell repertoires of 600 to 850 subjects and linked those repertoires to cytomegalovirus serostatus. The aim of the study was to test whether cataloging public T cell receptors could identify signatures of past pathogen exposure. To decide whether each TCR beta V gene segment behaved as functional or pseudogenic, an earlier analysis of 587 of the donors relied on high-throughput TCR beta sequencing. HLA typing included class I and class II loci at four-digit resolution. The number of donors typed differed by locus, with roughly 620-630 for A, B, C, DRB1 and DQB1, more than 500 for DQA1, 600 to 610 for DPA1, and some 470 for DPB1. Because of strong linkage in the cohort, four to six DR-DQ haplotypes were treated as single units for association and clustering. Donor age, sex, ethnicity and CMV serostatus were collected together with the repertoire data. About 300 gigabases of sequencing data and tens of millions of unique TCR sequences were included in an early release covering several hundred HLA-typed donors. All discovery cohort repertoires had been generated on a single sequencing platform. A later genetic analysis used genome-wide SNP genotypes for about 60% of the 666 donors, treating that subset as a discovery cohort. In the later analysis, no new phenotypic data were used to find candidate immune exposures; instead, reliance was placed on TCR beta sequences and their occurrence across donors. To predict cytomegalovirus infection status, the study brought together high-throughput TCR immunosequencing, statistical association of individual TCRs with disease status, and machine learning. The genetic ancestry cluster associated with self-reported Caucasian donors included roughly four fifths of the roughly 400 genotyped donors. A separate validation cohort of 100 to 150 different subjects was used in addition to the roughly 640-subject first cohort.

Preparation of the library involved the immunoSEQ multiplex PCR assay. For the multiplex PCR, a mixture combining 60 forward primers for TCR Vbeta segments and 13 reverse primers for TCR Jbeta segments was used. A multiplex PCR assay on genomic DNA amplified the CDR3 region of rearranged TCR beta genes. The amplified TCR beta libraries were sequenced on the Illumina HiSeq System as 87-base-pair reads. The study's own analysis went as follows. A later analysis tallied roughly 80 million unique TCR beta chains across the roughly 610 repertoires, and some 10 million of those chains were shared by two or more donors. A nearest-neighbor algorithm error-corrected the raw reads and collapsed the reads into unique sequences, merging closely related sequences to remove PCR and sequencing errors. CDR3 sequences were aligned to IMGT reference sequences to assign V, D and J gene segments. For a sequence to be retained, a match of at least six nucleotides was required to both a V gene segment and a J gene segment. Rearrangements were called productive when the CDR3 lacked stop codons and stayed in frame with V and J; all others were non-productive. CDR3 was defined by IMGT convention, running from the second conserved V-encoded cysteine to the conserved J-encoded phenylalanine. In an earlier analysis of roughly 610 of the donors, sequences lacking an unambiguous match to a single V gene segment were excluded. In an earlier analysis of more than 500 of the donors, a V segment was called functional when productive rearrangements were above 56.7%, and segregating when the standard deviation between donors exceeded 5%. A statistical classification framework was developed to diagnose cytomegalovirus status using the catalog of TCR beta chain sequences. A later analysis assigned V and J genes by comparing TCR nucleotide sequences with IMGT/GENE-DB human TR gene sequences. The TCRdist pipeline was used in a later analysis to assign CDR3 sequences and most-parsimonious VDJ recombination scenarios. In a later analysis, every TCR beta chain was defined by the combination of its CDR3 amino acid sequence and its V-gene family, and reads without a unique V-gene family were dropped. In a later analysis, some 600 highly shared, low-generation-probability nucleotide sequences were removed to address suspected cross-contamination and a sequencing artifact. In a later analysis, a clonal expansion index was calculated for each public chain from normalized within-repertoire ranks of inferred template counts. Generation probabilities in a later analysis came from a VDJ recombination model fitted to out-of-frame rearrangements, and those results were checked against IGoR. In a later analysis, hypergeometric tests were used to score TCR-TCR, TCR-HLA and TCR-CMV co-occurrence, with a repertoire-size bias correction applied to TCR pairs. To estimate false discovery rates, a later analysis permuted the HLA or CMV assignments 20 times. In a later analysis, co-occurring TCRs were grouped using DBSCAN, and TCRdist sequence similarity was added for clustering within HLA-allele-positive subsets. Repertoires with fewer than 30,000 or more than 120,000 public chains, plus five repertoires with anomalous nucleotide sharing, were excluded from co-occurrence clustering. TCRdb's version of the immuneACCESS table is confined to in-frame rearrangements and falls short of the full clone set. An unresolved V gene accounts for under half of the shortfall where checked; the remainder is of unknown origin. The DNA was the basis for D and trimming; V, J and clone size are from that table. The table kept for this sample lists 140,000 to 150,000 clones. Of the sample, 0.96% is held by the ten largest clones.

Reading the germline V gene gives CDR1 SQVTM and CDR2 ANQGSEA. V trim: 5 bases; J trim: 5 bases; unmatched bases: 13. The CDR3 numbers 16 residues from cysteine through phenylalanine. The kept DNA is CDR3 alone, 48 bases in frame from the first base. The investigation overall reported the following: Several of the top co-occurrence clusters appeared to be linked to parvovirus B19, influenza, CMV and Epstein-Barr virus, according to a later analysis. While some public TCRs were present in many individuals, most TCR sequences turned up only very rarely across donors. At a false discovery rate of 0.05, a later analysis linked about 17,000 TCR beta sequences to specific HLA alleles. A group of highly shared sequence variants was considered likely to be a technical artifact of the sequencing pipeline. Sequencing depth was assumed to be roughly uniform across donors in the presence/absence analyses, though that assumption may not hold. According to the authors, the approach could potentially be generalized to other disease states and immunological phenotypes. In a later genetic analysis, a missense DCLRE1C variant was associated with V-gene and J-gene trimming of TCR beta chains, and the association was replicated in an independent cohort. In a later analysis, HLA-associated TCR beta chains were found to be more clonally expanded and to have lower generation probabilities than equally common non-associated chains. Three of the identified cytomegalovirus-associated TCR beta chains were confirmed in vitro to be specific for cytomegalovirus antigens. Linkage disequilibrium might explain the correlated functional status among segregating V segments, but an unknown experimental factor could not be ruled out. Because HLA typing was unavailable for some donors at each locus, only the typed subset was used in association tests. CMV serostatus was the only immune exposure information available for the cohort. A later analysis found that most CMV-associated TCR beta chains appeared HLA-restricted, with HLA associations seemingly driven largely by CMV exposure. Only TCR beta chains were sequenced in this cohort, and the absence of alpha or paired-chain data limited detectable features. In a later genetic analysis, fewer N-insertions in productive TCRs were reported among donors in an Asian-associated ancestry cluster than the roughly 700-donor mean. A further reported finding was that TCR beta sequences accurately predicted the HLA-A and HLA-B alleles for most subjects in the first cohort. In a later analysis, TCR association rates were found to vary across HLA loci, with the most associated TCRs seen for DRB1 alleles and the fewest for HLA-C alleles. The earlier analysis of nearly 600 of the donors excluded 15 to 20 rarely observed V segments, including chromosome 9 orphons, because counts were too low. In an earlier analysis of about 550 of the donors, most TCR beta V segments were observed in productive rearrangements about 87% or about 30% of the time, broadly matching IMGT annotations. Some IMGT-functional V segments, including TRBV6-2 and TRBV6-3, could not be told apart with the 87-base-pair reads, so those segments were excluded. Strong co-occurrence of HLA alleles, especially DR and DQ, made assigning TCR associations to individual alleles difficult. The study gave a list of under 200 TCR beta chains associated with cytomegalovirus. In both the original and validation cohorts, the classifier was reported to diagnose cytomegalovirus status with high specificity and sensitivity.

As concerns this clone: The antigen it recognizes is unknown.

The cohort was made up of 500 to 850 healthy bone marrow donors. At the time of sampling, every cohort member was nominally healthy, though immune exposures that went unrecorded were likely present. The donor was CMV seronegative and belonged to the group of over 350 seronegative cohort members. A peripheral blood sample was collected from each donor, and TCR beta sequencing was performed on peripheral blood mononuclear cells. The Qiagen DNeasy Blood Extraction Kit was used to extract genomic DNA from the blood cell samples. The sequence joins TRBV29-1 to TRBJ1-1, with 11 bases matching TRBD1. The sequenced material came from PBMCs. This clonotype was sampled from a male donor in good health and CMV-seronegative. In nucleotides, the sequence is TGCAGCGTTAAGAGCCTTCCGGGGACAGGGGGAACTGAAGCTTTCTTT. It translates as CSVKSLPGTGGTEAFF.